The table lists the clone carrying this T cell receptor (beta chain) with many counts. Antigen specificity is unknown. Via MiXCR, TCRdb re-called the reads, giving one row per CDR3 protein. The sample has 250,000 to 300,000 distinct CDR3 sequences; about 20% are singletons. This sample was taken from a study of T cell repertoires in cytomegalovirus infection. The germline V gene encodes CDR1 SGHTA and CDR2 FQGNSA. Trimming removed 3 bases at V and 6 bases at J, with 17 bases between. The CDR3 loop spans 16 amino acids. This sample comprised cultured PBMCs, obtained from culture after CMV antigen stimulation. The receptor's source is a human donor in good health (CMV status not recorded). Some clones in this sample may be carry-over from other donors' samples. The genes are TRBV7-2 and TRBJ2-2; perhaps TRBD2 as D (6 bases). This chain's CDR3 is CASSFGSGGRSGELFF. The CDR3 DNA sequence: TGTGCCAGCAGCTTTGGTAGTGGGGGGAGATCCGGGGAGCTGTTTTTT.